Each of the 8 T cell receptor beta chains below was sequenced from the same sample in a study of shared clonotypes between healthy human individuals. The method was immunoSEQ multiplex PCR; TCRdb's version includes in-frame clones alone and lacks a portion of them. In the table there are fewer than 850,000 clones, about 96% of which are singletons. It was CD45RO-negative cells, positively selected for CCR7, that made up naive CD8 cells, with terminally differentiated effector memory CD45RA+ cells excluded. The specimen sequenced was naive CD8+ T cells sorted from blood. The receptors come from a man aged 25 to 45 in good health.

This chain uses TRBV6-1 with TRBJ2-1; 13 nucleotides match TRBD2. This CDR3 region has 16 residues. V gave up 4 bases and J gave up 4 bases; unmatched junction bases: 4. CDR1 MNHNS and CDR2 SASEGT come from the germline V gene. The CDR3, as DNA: TGTGCCAGCAGTGTGACTAGCGGGAGGCGTTACAATGAGCAGTTCTTC. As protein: CASSVTSGRRYNEQFF.

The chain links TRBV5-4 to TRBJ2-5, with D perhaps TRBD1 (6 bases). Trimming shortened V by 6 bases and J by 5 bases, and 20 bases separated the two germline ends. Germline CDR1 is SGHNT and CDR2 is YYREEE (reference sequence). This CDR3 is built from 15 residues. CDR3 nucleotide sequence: TGTGCCAGCAAAATTCAGGGGTCGTTGGGGGAGACCCAGTACTTC. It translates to CASKIQGSLGETQYF.

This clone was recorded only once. The CDR3, as DNA: TGTGCCAGCAGCGAGGGGTCGGGGGTTACTGAAGCTTTCTTT. Amino acids: CASSEGSGVTEAFF. This chain links TRBV9 with TRBJ1-1; D is possibly TRBD1 (5 bases). V shed 3 bases and J shed 5 bases, with 14 bases lying between them. Looked up from germline, CDR1 is SGDLS and CDR2 is YYNGEE. The CDR3 consists of 14 residues.

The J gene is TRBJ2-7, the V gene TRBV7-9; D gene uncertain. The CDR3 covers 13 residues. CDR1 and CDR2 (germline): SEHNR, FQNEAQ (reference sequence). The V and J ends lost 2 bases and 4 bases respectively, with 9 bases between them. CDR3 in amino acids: CASSLHPGYEQYF. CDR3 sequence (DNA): TGTGCCAGCAGCTTACACCCCGGGTACGAGCAGTACTTC.

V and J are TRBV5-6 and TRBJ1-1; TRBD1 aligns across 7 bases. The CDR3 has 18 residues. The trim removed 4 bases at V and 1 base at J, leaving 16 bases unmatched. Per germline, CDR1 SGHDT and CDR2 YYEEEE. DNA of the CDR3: TGTGCCAGCAGCGTCGGACAGGCGGTGATGTTTTGGAACACTGAAGCTTTCTTT. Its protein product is CASSVGQAVMFWNTEAFF.

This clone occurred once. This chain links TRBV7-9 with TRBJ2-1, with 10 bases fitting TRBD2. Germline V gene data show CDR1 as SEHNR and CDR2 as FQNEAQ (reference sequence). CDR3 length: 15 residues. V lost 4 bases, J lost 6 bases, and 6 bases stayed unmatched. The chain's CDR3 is CASSSGTSAFNEQFF. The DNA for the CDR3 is TGTGCCAGCAGCTCCGGGACTAGCGCCTTCAATGAGCAGTTCTTC.

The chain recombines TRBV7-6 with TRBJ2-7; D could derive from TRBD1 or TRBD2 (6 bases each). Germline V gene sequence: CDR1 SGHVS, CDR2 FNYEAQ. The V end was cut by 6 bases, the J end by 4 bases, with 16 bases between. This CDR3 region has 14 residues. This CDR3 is CASRPAPGAYEQYF. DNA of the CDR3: TGTGCCAGCAGACCGGCCCCGGGGGCTTACGAGCAGTACTTC.

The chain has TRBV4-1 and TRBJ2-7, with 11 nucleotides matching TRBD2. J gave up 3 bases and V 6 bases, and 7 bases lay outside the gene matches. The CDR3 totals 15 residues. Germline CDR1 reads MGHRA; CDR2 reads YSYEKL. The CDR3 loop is CASSPGTSGHYEQYF. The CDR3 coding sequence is TGCGCCAGCAGTCCCGGGACTAGCGGACACTACGAGCAGTACTTC.